This TCR beta chain was documented in a study of blood T cell repertoires in COVID-19. Study at large: Sources were T cells, B-cell-depleted T cells, or PBMCs; the material itself was cDNA or gDNA.

The CDR3 totals 12 residues. Germline CDR1 reads MDHEN; CDR2 reads SYDVKM. Trimming cost V 3 bases and J 7 bases, with 9 bases left between them. Assay: immunoSEQ multiplex PCR; the TCRdb copy retains only in-frame clones and omits some. The sample includes 35,000 or so clones, more than 80% of them seen just once. The sequenced sample was peripheral blood. V gene TRBV28 combines with J gene TRBJ1-2; D is possibly TRBD1 (5 bases). The source is a woman in her 70s with acute or convalescent COVID-19. The CDR3 coding sequence is TGTGCCAGCAGTTTCGGGGGGATTGGCTACACCTTC. Protein sequence: CASSFGGIGYTF.